This TCR beta chain was sequenced in a study of post-analysis software for immune sequencing data. Study-wide context: As for disease course, relapsing-remitting, secondary progressive and progressive-relapsing multiple sclerosis were all included.

There are many counts of this clonotype. Its target is unknown. Tagging with unique molecular identifiers was a feature of the TCR beta cDNA libraries. T cells numbering about 0.85 to 10 million yielded cDNA molecules that totaled approximately 500,000. TCRdb re-called the PCR reads with MiXCR, one entry per CDR3 protein. The table includes fewer than 850,000 distinct CDR3 sequences, roughly 29% detected once. Findings of the study overall: Co-batched samples clustered tightly together by F measure. Comparison of patients with controls showed five TRBV segments more frequent in patients, TRBV5-6, TRBV5-1 and TRBV20-1 among them. The study found significantly lower normalized Chao1 diversity in multiple sclerosis patients than in controls.

This CDR3 is built from 16 residues. V lost 7 bases to trimming and J lost 3 bases; unmatched junction nucleotides: 14. Germline CDR1 and CDR2: WNHNN and SYGVQD (reference sequence). The TCR sequence derives from a girl aged 10 to 17 with multiple sclerosis. The sample taken for sequencing was blood. The V and J genes are TRBV10-1 and TRBJ2-5, with 7 bases lining up with TRBD2. CDR3 amino acids: CASILGPGLLEETQYF. DNA of the CDR3: TGCGCCAGCATTCTAGGCCCGGGACTACTGGAAGAGACCCAGTACTTC.